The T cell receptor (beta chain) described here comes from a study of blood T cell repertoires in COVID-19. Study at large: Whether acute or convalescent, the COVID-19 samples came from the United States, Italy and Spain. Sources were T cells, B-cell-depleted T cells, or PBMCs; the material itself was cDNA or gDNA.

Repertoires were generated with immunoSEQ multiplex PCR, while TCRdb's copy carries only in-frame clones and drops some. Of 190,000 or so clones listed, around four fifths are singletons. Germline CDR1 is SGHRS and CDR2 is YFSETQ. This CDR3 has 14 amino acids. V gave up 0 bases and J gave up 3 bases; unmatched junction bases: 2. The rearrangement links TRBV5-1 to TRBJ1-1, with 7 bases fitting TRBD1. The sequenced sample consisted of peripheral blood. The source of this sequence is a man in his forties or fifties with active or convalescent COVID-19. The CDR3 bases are TGCGCCAGCAGCTTGGCACAGGGGCACACTGAAGCTTTCTTT. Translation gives CASSLAQGHTEAFF.